This TCR beta chain was sequenced for a study of human T cells and chemical hapten exposure. General observations from the study: Unchanged with DPC sensitization were TCRs above 1 in 1000 frequency.

Sequencing started from total RNA isolated from unfractionated whole blood. The V gene lost 1 base and the J gene lost 9 bases, with 21 bases spanning the gap. CDR1 is SGHAT, CDR2 FQNNGV, per germline. The CDR3 is made up of 16 amino acids. The study used a library that attached unique molecular identifiers to individual cDNA molecules. Per the authors' pipeline: Between about 23,224 and 700,000 TCRs appeared in each sample, and the median stood at 95,638. TCRdb analysed the 5' RACE reads with MiXCR anew, one entry per CDR3 protein. Clone size and V and J calls follow TCRdb, not the original study. The repertoire holds roughly 81,000 distinct CDR3 sequences, with around 15% as singletons. The sample holds a few counts of this clonotype. No antigen is known for it.

The rearrangement links TRBV11-2 to TRBJ1-1; D remains ambiguous. The TCR was taken from a female donor in good health. CDR3 DNA sequence: TGTGCCAGCAGCTTAGTGGTTGGGTCCCCCGGGATAAAAGCTTTCTTT. It is translated as CASSLVVGSPGIKAFF.